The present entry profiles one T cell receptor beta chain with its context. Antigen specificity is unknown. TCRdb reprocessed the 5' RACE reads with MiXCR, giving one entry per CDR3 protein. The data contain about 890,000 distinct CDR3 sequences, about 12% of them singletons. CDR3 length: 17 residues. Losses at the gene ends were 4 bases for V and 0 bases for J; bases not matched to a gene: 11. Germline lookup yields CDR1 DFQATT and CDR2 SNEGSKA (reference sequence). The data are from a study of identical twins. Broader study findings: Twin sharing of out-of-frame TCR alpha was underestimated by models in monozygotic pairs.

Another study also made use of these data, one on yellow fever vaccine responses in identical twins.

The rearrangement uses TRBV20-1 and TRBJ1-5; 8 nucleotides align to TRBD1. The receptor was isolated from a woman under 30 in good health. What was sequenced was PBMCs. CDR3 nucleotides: TGCAGTGCTATAGACAGGGGAATCGGGTATAGCAATCAGCCCCAGCATTTT. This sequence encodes CSAIDRGIGYSNQPQHF.